What follows are 7 T cell receptor beta chains derived from one specimen sequenced in a study of response to subunit inactivated influenza vaccine. TCRdb redid the calling of the RT-PCR reads with MiXCR, one entry per CDR3 protein. The repertoire holds 710,000 or so distinct CDR3 sequences, roughly 14% seen once, with approximately 10% in the top ten. The sequencing used PBMCs from blood, collected less than 13 days after vaccination. The receptors originated from a man aged 45 to 65 who received an inactivated influenza vaccine.

This clonotype was detected a few times. The genes are TRBV12-3 or TRBV12-4 and TRBJ2-3; 12 nucleotides match TRBD2. This CDR3 is 15 amino acids long. Trimming cost V 4 bases and J 7 bases; bases outside gene matches: 6. The CDR3 loop is CASSSPSGGANTQYF. The CDR3 nucleotides are TGTGCCAGCAGTTCCCCTAGCGGGGGGGCGAATACGCAGTATTTT.

This clonotype was detected a few times. The J gene is TRBJ1-2, the V gene TRBV7-9; D call uncertain. The ends were cut back, 4 bases at V and 4 bases at J, with 10 bases in the middle. Germline V gene sequence: CDR1 SEHNR, CDR2 FQNEAQ (reference sequence). CDR3 length: 13 amino acids. The CDR3 nucleotides are TGTGCCAGCAGCTCCCCGGGGAGCTATGGCTACACCTTC. Translating gives CASSSPGSYGYTF.

The CDR3: CASGGGVNTEAFF. The DNA for the CDR3 is TGTGCCAGCGGCGGAGGGGTGAACACTGAAGCTTTCTTT. The genes are TRBV6-6 and TRBJ1-1; weak D call: TRBD1 (5 bases). This CDR3 has 13 residues. CDR1 MNHNY and CDR2 SVGAGI come from the germline V gene (reference sequence). V lost 8 bases and J lost 0, with 10 bases in between.

This clonotype was found many times. The V gene is TRBV12-3 or TRBV12-4, the J gene TRBJ2-7; weak D call: TRBD1 (6 bases). The CDR3 is made up of 14 amino acids. The V end was cut by 3 bases, the J end by 0 bases, with 9 bases between. In DNA form, the CDR3 reads TGTGCCAGCAGTTTGGACAGCTTCTCCTACGAGCAGTACTTC. As protein: CASSLDSFSYEQYF.

This clonotype showed up just a few times. This chain joins TRBV20-1 and TRBJ2-7, with D tentatively TRBD2 (6 bases). The V end lost 5 bases, the J end lost 6 bases, and 14 bases lay between the germline ends. This CDR3 has 12 amino acids. CDR1 and CDR2 from the germline V gene are DFQATT and SNEGSKA (reference sequence). CDR3 nucleotides: TGCAGTGCTTGGAGGGGTTTGATCGAGCAGTACTTC. Translation: CSAWRGLIEQYF.

The V gene is TRBV7-2, the J gene TRBJ2-7; D is unresolved. The CDR3 covers 14 residues. Trimming stripped 1 base from V and 5 bases from J, with 12 bases between. In germline, CDR1 is SGHTA, CDR2 FQGNSA. The CDR3 coding sequence is TGTGCCAGCAGCTTAGTCGCTAGTCCCAACGAGCAGTACTTC. It yields the protein CASSLVASPNEQYF.

The V and J genes are TRBV10-3 and TRBJ2-5; TRBD2 agrees at 11 bases. Trimming took 2 bases from V and 2 from J; bases not matched to a gene: 7. This CDR3 is 17 amino acids long. Germline V lookup: CDR1 ENHRY, CDR2 SYGVKD. The CDR3 protein is CAISEGLLAGEQETQYF. CDR3 DNA: TGTGCCATCAGTGAGGGGTTACTAGCGGGAGAGCAAGAGACCCAGTACTTC.